The clone carrying this T cell receptor (beta chain) came up many times. The antigen remains undetermined. Researchers took RNA transcripts and amplified the TCR beta CDR3 regions from them. With the HTBI primer set, the TCR CDR3 went through a first round of RT-PCR. TCRdb recomputed calls from the multiplex PCR reads with MiXCR, one row per CDR3 protein. Found here are about 350,000 distinct CDR3 sequences, over 15% of them singletons; the top ten hold 15% to 19%. This sample was included in a study of T cells in Graves' hyperthyroidism and ophthalmopathy. Overall study findings and caveats: From stable hyperthyroidism, ophthalmopathy was set apart by a 13 V-J model.

This CDR3 has 14 residues. The germline V gene encodes CDR1 SNHLY and CDR2 FYNNEI. Trimming left V 3 bases short and J 9 bases short, with 15 bases between. Any patient presenting with uncontrolled infection, other autoimmune disease, pregnancy or lactation was left out. The TCR originated in a woman between 40 and 55 years old with Graves' ophthalmopathy. Input material: blood. This chain links TRBV2 with TRBJ1-5; tentative D call: TRBD1 (6 bases). In nucleotides, the CDR3 is TGTGCCAGCAGTGAGCGGGGAGGGGGGTCGCCCCAGCATTTT. Translation gives CASSERGGGSPQHF.